The clone carrying this T cell receptor (beta chain) was picked up a small number of times. The antigen remains undetermined. Gene names and germline match the mouse. Sequencing ends 4 residues short of the CDR3 end; the germline J gene provides the rest. This specimen belongs to a study of CD8+ T cells in alopecia areata. Study conclusions and caveats: Affected lesional scalp, above all in alopecia totalis/universalis, was more clonal than normal scalp.

Cutaneous lymph nodes were pooled and cells sorted by CD4, CD8alpha, NKG2D, NKG2ACE and more. Germline V gene data show CDR1 as NSHNY and CDR2 as SYGAGN. The J segment lost 5 bases and the V segment lost 5 bases, leaving 2 bases of the junction unmatched. The CDR3 length is 14 residues. The authors extracted RNA and reverse transcribed it into cDNA as the sequencing template. Sequencing was performed with immunoSEQ multiplex PCR; in TCRdb, only in-frame clones are kept and a portion is missing. The data show about 270,000 clones, with none appearing a single time. V gene TRBV13-1 combines with J gene TRBJ2-1; TRBD2 matches 12 bases. The clonotype originates from a C3H/HeJ mouse with alopecia areata. The strain's MHC haplotype is H2-k. The material sequenced was CD4+ T cells sorted from a lymph node. CDR3 DNA, as far as it was read: TGTGCCAGCAGAGACTGGGGGGGCGATGCT. This codes for CASRDWGGDA. The CDR3 as a whole reads CASRDWGGDAEQFF.